Listed below are T cell receptor beta chains from one sample, sequenced in a study of blood T cells in healthy people across ages. TCRdb redid the calling of the 5' RACE reads with MiXCR, one entry per CDR3 protein. Of about 1,400,000 distinct CDR3 sequences listed, around 42% are singletons. The sample comprised blood. These receptors were taken from a woman aged 18-29 years in good health. CDR3s include the opening cysteine and the closing phenylalanine or tryptophan. The D gene is left open where the match is weak. Rows give clone size only sometimes, using once, few, many, or a class for an expanded clone.

v_gene	j_gene	d_gene	abundance	CDR3nt	CDR3aa
TRBV4-1	TRBJ2-5	TRBD2	-	TGCGCCAGCAGCCTGGGGGGGAGGGGCGCAGAGACCCAGTACTTC	CASSLGGRGAETQYF
TRBV3-1	TRBJ2-1	TRBD2	-	TGTGCCAGCGGCCAAGTCGGGACTAGGGGTGAGCAGTTCTTC	CASGQVGTRGEQFF
TRBV4-1	TRBJ2-7	-	-	TGCGCCAGCAGCCAAGAGGCACAGGGCGAGCAGTACTTC	CASSQEAQGEQYF
TRBV10-3	TRBJ2-1	-	-	TGTGCCATCAGTCGGGACACCTCGAATGAGCAGTTCTTC	CAISRDTSNEQFF
TRBV29-1	TRBJ2-2	-	few	TGCAGCGGCGATCGGGGAACCGGGGAGCTGTTTTTT	CSGDRGTGELFF
TRBV6-2/TRBV6-3	TRBJ2-7	-	once	TGTGCCAGCACCCCTAGCAGGAGCTCCTACAATGAGCAGTACTTC	CASTPSRSSYNEQYF
TRBV7-2	TRBJ2-3	-	few	TGTGCCAGCAGCCCACAGACTATTGGTACGCAGTATTTT	CASSPQTIGTQYF
TRBV29-1	TRBJ2-5	-	once	TGCAGCGTCGGCGTATGGTCATCTGTGGGTGGGCAGTACTTC	CSVGVWSSVGGQYF
TRBV18	TRBJ2-7	TRBD1	-	TGTGCCAGCTCACCACCCGGGACAGGACCCATAGCCCGCGAGCAGTACTTC	CASSPPGTGPIAREQYF
TRBV29-1	TRBJ2-5	-	-	TGCAGCGCGCTACCCGGGGCCGACCAAGAGACCCGGTACTTC	CSALPGADQETRYF
TRBV20-1	TRBJ2-1	TRBD2	many	TGCAGTGCTACTAGCGGGAGTGGTGAGCAGTTCTTC	CSATSGSGEQFF
TRBV20-1	TRBJ2-7	TRBD1	many	TGCAGTGCTAGGGGACAGTCTTCCTACGAGCAGTACTTC	CSARGQSSYEQYF
TRBV27	TRBJ2-1	TRBD1	-	TGTGCCAGCAGTAGCCGGGACAGCTACAATGAGCAGTTCTTC	CASSSRDSYNEQFF
TRBV5-1	TRBJ2-3	-	few	TGCGCCAGCAGTTCACAGGTTACAGATACGCAGTATTTT	CASSSQVTDTQYF
TRBV5-1	TRBJ2-1	-	-	TGCGCCAGCAGCTTACAGGGAGAAGAGCAGTTCTTC	CASSLQGEEQFF
TRBV10-3	TRBJ2-1	TRBD2	-	TGTGCCATCAGTTCCCCGCCAGGTAGCGGGAGTTCAAGTGGGCAGTTCTTC	CAISSPPGSGSSSGQFF
TRBV27	TRBJ1-6	-	few	TGTGCCAGCAGCGACCGCCGGACACCCTATAATTCACCCCTCCACTTT	CASSDRRTPYNSPLHF
TRBV28	TRBJ2-3	-	few	TGTGCCAGCAGTGGCTTAAGGAGCACAGATACGCAGTATTTT	CASSGLRSTDTQYF
TRBV29-1	TRBJ2-2	TRBD2	few	TGCAGCGTTGAAGATCCACGGGGGACTAGCGGGAGTACCAACACCGGGGAGCTGTTTTTT	CSVEDPRGTSGSTNTGELFF
TRBV15	TRBJ1-1	-	-	TGTGCCACCAGCAGAGGGAAGGGGCGGACTGAAGCTTTCTTT	CATSRGKGRTEAFF
TRBV25-1	TRBJ2-1	TRBD2	-	TGTGCCAGCAGTGAATTAACGGGAGGCTACAATGAGCAGTTCTTC	CASSELTGGYNEQFF
TRBV27	TRBJ1-2	TRBD1	-	TGTGCCAGCAGGTTGGTCGGGACAGGGGGCGGATATGGCTACACCTTC	CASRLVGTGGGYGYTF
TRBV6-4	TRBJ2-1	TRBD2	few	TGTGCCAGCAAGGGGGAAGCGGGGGCAATTTACAATGAGCAGTTCTTC	CASKGEAGAIYNEQFF
TRBV14	TRBJ1-2	-	-	TGTGCCAGCAGCCAAGATGGGGGCAGGAGTAACTATGGCTACACCTTC	CASSQDGGRSNYGYTF
TRBV7-2	TRBJ2-1	TRBD2	-	TGTACCAGCAGTCTCCGGACTAGCCGGAATGAGCAGTTCTTC	CTSSLRTSRNEQFF
TRBV7-2	TRBJ2-7	-	many	TGTGCCAGCAGCTTAAGGGCAGGGACCTCCTACGAGCAGTACTTC	CASSLRAGTSYEQYF
TRBV6-1	TRBJ2-3	-	-	TGTGCCGGCAGTGTGTACAGTGCGGGTGCAGATACGCAGTATTTT	CAGSVYSAGADTQYF
TRBV12-3/TRBV12-4	TRBJ1-5	-	many	TGTGCCAGCAGTCGGGACGGTTATCAGCCCCAGCATTTT	CASSRDGYQPQHF
TRBV9	TRBJ2-7	-	-	TGTGCCAGCAGACCACCCCTGGTTTTTCGGGGGAGCTCCTACGAGCAGTACTTC	CASRPPLVFRGSSYEQYF
TRBV10-3	TRBJ2-1	-	-	TGTGCCATCAGTGAGGGAGGGGGCGACTACAATGAGCAGTTCTTC	CAISEGGGDYNEQFF
TRBV11-2	TRBJ2-1	-	once	TGTGCCAGCAGCTTAGATTGGGGGCGGAAGTACAATGAGCAGTTCTTC	CASSLDWGRKYNEQFF
TRBV6-2/TRBV6-3	TRBJ2-2	TRBD1	-	TGTGCCAGCACCAAGGGGACAGTGAACACCGGGGAGCTGTTTTTT	CASTKGTVNTGELFF
TRBV27	TRBJ2-7	TRBD2	few	TGTGCCAGCAGTTTATCTCTAGCGGAAACCTACGAGCAGTACTTC	CASSLSLAETYEQYF
TRBV27	TRBJ1-2	-	-	TGTGCCAGCAGTTTGCAGGGCCAGGGCTACACCTTC	CASSLQGQGYTF
TRBV6-2/TRBV6-3	TRBJ2-1	-	-	TGTGCCAGCAGTCCCTCAGGCCCTTGGGTGTTCTTC	CASSPSGPWVFF
TRBV6-2/TRBV6-3	TRBJ2-7	-	-	TGTGCCAGCAGGGCCGCGGACTACTCCTACAATGAGCAGTACTTC	CASRAADYSYNEQYF
TRBV27	TRBJ2-7	-	-	TGTGCCAGCAGTTTAGAACCCCGGCAGAGCTACGAGCAGTACTTC	CASSLEPRQSYEQYF
TRBV25-1	TRBJ1-1	TRBD1	few	TGTGCCAGCAGTGGGGACAGGGGAAAGATGAACACTGAAGCTTTCTTT	CASSGDRGKMNTEAFF
TRBV20-1	TRBJ2-5	TRBD1	few	TGCAGTGCTACCAAAACAGGGGTACGAGAGACCCAGTACTTC	CSATKTGVRETQYF
TRBV7-2	TRBJ2-4	TRBD2	many	TGTGCCAGCAGCTCGAGCGGGGGGGCAGACATTCAGTACTTC	CASSSSGGADIQYF
TRBV25-1	TRBJ2-7	-	-	TGTGCCAGCAGTGGACAGACTAGCTCCTACGAGCAGTACTTC	CASSGQTSSYEQYF
TRBV4-1	TRBJ2-7	-	-	TGCGCCAGCAGCCAAGAAGTAAGGGGGGACTACGAGCAGTACTTC	CASSQEVRGDYEQYF
TRBV20-1	TRBJ2-2	TRBD2	-	TGCAGTGCTAGCCCCTGGACTAGCGCGAACACCGGGGAGCTGTTTTTT	CSASPWTSANTGELFF
TRBV10-3	TRBJ2-4	TRBD1	many	TGTGCCATCAGTCCAACAGGGGACATTCAGTACTTC	CAISPTGDIQYF
TRBV4-1	TRBJ2-5	-	-	TGCGCCAGCAGACTTAACGAAGGGCCCGGGGAGACCCAGTACTTC	CASRLNEGPGETQYF
TRBV7-2	TRBJ1-2	TRBD1	few	TGTGCCAGCAGCTCGCTTAGCTTAAACAGGGGGGGCTACACCTTC	CASSSLSLNRGGYTF
TRBV7-2	TRBJ2-5	-	-	TGTGCCAGCAGCTTAGGAGTTAGCGGAGGCCAAGAGACCCAGTACTTC	CASSLGVSGGQETQYF
TRBV28	TRBJ1-2	TRBD1	-	TGTGCCAGCAGTTTCGTTGACAGGGGACAGGGAGGCTACACCTTC	CASSFVDRGQGGYTF